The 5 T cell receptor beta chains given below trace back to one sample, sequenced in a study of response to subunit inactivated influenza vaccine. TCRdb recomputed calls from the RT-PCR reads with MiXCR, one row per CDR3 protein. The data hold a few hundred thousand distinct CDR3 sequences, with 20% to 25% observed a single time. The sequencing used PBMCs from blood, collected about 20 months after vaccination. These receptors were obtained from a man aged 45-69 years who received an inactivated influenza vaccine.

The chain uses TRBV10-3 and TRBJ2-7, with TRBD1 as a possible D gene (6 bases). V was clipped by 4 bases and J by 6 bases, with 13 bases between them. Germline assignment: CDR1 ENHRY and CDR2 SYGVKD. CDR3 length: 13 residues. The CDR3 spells CAISVSQGIEQYF. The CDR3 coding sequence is TGTGCCATCAGTGTATCACAGGGAATCGAGCAGTACTTC.

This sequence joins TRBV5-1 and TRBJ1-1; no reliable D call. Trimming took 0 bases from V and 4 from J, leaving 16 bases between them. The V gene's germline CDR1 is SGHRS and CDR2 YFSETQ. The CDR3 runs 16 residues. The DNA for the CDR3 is TGCGCCAGCAGCTTGGCCCCGGGCACAGCGGGCACTGAAGCTTTCTTT. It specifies CASSLAPGTAGTEAFF.

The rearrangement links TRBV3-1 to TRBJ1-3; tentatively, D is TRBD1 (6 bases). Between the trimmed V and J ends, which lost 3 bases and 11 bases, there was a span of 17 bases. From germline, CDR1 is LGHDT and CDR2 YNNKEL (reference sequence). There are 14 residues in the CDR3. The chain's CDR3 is CASSQGVQGSAIYF. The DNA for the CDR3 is TGTGCCAGCAGCCAGGGGGTACAGGGCTCCGCCATATATTTT.

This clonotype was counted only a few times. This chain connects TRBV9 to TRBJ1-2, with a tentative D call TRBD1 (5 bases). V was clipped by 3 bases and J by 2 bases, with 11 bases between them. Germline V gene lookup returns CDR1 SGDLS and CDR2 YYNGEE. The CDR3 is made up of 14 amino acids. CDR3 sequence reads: CASSAQGPNYGYTF. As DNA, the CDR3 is TGTGCCAGCAGCGCTCAGGGACCCAACTATGGCTACACCTTC.

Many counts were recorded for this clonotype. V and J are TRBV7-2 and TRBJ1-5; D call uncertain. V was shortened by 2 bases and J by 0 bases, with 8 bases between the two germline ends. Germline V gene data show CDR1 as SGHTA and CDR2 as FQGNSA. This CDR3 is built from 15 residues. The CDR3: CASSLSGNSNQPQHF. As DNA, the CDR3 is TGTGCCAGCAGCTTATCAGGAAATAGCAATCAGCCCCAGCATTTT.